This T cell receptor (beta chain) was observed in a study of T cell repertoires in cytomegalovirus infection. Study observations and caveats: Cumulated frequencies of public TCR beta families served to identify carriers of CMV plus the relevant HLA.

Germline CDR1 reads SGHVS; CDR2 reads FNYEAQ. V was shortened by 5 bases and J by 7 bases, with 12 bases between the two germline ends. The CDR3 is 13 residues long. This clonotype was seen repeatedly, ten times or more. Its target is not known. Via MiXCR, TCRdb re-called the reads, giving one row per CDR3 protein. The data show about 920,000 distinct CDR3 sequences, with under 40% seen just once and 13% held by the top ten. The rearrangement links TRBV7-6 to TRBJ2-1; perhaps D is TRBD1 or TRBD2 (5 bases each). The sample was cultured CD8+ T cells from PBMCs, taken from culture after CMV antigen stimulation. The receptor comes from a human donor in good health (CMV status not recorded). Some clones in this sample may be carry-over from other donors' samples. The chain's CDR3 is CASSEGPKNEQFF. As DNA, the CDR3 is TGTGCCAGCAGCGAGGGACCCAAAAATGAGCAGTTCTTC.